The 23 T cell receptor beta chains below come from one sample, sequenced in a study of low-dose radiotherapy and immunotherapy resistance in tumors. As for time point: after trial treatment. The treatment was: LDRT plus nivolumab, ipilimumab, low-dose cyclophosphamide and aspirin (RACIN trial). Alpha- and beta-chain coverage of first-strand cDNA came from TRAV- and TRBV-specific primers. TCRs underwent approximately 20 PCR cycles of amplification with a constant-region primer and V-primer adapter. TCRdb re-called the reads with MiXCR, one entry per CDR3 protein. This table has about 58,000 distinct CDR3 sequences, about a quarter appearing once. Specimen: PBMCs, collected after low-dose radiotherapy plus immunotherapy. Receptor source: a male donor with prostate cancer.

This clonotype was seen a single time. At one end the junction does not follow the germline gene, possibly because of a read error. The J gene is TRBJ2-2, the V gene TRBV5-3; D is possibly TRBD2 (6 bases). Being an ORF, TRBV5-3 has a function that is uncertain. CDR3 length equals 14 residues. CDR3 coding DNA: TGTGCCAGCAGCTTGGAGGGTAGGACCGGGGAGCTGTTTTTT. It yields the protein CASSLEGRTGELFF.

With respect to this clonotype: Since a far larger clone is one base different, this is likely a read error. The V and J genes are TRBV2 and TRBJ2-7, with 10 bases matching TRBD2. V shed 7 bases, J shed 7 bases, and the junction held 25 bases outside the gene matches. Germline V lookup: CDR1 SNHLY, CDR2 FYNNEI. This CDR3 has 19 residues. DNA for the CDR3: TGTGCCAGCAAGGAGGGGCTAGCGGGAGTAAGTGGCTCCTACAATGAGCAGTACTTC. This encodes CASKEGLAGVSGSYNEQYF. Full variable domain (missing parts from reference TRBV2 and TRBJ2-7): EPEVTQTPSHQVTQMGQEVILRCVPISNHLYFYWYRQILGQKVEFLVSFYNNEISEKSEIFDDQFSVERPDGSNFTLKIRSTKLEDSAMYFCASKEGLAGVSGSYNEQYFGPGTRLTVT.

Ten or more counts support this clonotype. CDR3 coding DNA: TGTGCCACCAGTGACCAAAAACAGGGTCCCAATGAGCAGTTCTTC. This gives the protein CATSDQKQGPNEQFF. The V gene is TRBV24-1, the J gene TRBJ2-1, with TRBD1 as a possible D gene (6 bases). The V and J ends lost 4 bases and 6 bases respectively, with 15 bases between them. The length of the CDR3 is 15 residues. From germline, CDR1 is KGHDR and CDR2 SFDVKD.

This clonotype came up many times. The V call is TRBV4-1, the J call TRBJ1-1, with D uncertain. The CDR3 loop spans 16 amino acids. The ends were cut back, 4 bases at V and 3 bases at J, with 18 bases in the middle. CDR1 and CDR2 from the germline V gene are MGHRA and YSYEKL. The DNA for the CDR3 is TGCGCCAGCAGCCGTATAGTATCCGGATTGGACACTGAAGCTTTCTTT. Translated: CASSRIVSGLDTEAFF.

A word on this clonotype: A far larger clone differs by one base, so this is likely a read error. The rearrangement uses TRBV28 and TRBJ2-1; D possibly uses TRBD1 or TRBD2 (5 bases each). Trimming stripped 7 bases from V and 10 bases from J, with 17 bases between. CDR1 MDHEN and CDR2 SYDVKM come from the germline V gene. This CDR3 has 13 amino acids. CDR3 in amino acids: CASTPPGAYEQFF. DNA for the CDR3: TGTGCCAGCACCCCGCCCGGGGCCTACGAGCAGTTCTTC.

The sample holds many counts of this clonotype. V usage is TRBV5-5 and J usage is TRBJ2-1; D not resolved. Trimming removed 0 bases from V and 10 bases from J, with 17 bases in between. Per germline, CDR1 SGHKS and CDR2 YYEKEE (reference sequence). The CDR3 covers 15 residues. CDR3 sequence: CASSLESFRIWEQFF. Written as DNA, the CDR3 is TGTGCCAGCAGCTTGGAGTCTTTCCGCATATGGGAGCAGTTCTTC.

This clonotype has ten or more counts. The chain is built from TRBV10-3 and TRBJ2-1, with 7 positions matching TRBD2. Trimming cost V 0 bases and J 1 base; bases outside gene matches: 3. Germline CDR1 ENHRY, CDR2 SYGVKD. This CDR3 spans 16 amino acids. The CDR3 region has the DNA TGTGCCATCAGTGAGTCTGGCGGGGGTTCCTACAATGAGCAGTTCTTC. This encodes CAISESGGGSYNEQFF.

For this clonotype: This sequence is one base from a far larger clone and is likely a read error. V is TRBV14 and J is TRBJ2-1, with D unresolved. Per germline, CDR1 SGHDN and CDR2 FVKESK. This CDR3 has 17 residues. V lost 3 bases and J 10 bases, leaving 25 bases between the germline ends. CDR3: CASSQGYGLVVAGEQFF. CDR3 DNA sequence: TGTGCCAGCAGCCAGGGCTACGGTCTAGTAGTGGCTGGCGAGCAGTTCTTC.

About this clonotype: A far larger clone is a single base away, which makes a read error likely. The CDR3 bases are TGCGCCAGCAGCCAAGAGGGGGGGGACAGCCTCTACGAGCAGTTCTTC. It specifies CASSQEGGDSLYEQFF. The rearrangement links TRBV4-3 to TRBJ2-1; D may match TRBD1 or TRBD2 (7 bases each). Per the germline V gene, CDR1 is LGHNA and CDR2 is YSLEER. The CDR3 has 16 residues. V lost 0 bases to trimming and J lost 10 bases, with 19 bases between them.

In its sample, this clonotype was seen many times. The chain has TRBV19 and TRBJ1-2, with TRBD1 identical over 7 bases. Germline-derived CDR1 and CDR2 are LNHDA and SQIVND (reference sequence). V gave up 3 bases and J gave up 6 bases; unmatched junction bases: 4. This CDR3 region has 13 residues. The CDR3 DNA reads as TGTGCCAGTAGTATCAGACAGGGTGATGGCTACACCTTC. Protein: CASSIRQGDGYTF.

This clonotype was seen only once. A much larger clone is a single base away; this may be a read error. V is TRBV7-3 and J is TRBJ1-6, with D perhaps matching TRBD1 (5 bases). The V end lost 2 bases, the J end lost 7 bases, and 12 bases lay between the germline ends. In germline, CDR1 is SGHTA, CDR2 FQGTGA. The CDR3 has 15 amino acids. The CDR3 nucleotides read TGTGCCAGCAGCTTAGCGGACACCAGGAATTCACCCCTCCACTTT. Protein: CASSLADTRNSPLHF. Supplemented by reference TRBV7-3 and TRBJ1-6, the full variable domain reads GAGVSQTPSNKVTEKGKYVELRCDPISGHTALYWYRQSLGQGPEFLIYFQGTGAADDSGLPNDRFFAVRPEGSVSTLKIQRTERGDSAVYLCASSLADTRNSPLHFGNGTRLTVT.

To note about this clonotype: A far larger clone is one base from this, pointing to a likely read error. The V gene is TRBV13, the J gene TRBJ2-7; D perhaps matches TRBD1 (5 bases). CDR1 is PRHDT, CDR2 FYEKMQ, per germline (reference sequence). The CDR3 contains 14 residues. In nucleotides, the CDR3 is TGTGCCAGCAGCCTAGGTCTGGGGCCCTACGAGCAGTACTTC. Protein: CASSLGLGPYEQYF.

In this sample, this clonotype turned up a few times. The V call is TRBV7-8, the J call TRBJ1-1; 10 nucleotides match TRBD1. J gave up 11 bases and V 5 bases, and 8 bases lay outside the gene matches. The CDR3 totals 13 residues. The germline V gene has CDR1 SGHVS and CDR2 FQNEAQ. CDR3 sequence: CASSGGQGLAAFF. Here the CDR3 DNA reads TGTGCCAGCAGCGGGGGACAGGGGCTTGCCGCTTTCTTT.

V gene TRBV7-2 combines with J gene TRBJ2-1; perhaps TRBD2 as D (5 bases). The germline CDR1 and CDR2 sequences are SGHTA and FQGNSA. The CDR3 totals 15 residues. The CDR3 is CALARGASSYNEQFF. In DNA, the CDR3 is TGTGCTCTAGCTCGCGGAGCGAGCTCCTACAATGAGCAGTTCTTC.

This clonotype was counted ten times or more. V is TRBV7-9 and J is TRBJ2-7, with 8 nucleotides matching TRBD1. Germline V gives CDR1 SEHNR, CDR2 FQNEAQ (reference sequence). The CDR3 loop spans 16 amino acids. Trimming took 1 base from V and 3 from J; bases not matched to a gene: 8. The chain's CDR3 is CASSLVGGTGFYEQYF. CDR3 nucleotide sequence: TGTGCCAGCAGCTTAGTCGGCGGGACAGGATTCTACGAGCAGTACTTC.

This clonotype has a count of ten or more. The chain is built from TRBV6-2 or TRBV6-3 and TRBJ1-1, with 10 positions matching TRBD1. CDR1 MNHEY and CDR2 SVGEGT come from the germline V gene. Trimming took 5 bases from V and 5 from J; bases not matched to a gene: 5. CDR3 size: 14 residues. CDR3 DNA: TGTGCCAGCAGTAGGGACAGGGGTGGGACTGAAGCTTTCTTT. Protein product: CASSRDRGGTEAFF.

This clonotype appeared many times. The V gene is TRBV7-9, the J gene TRBJ2-2; D may be TRBD1 or TRBD2 (5 bases each). Germline V gene data show CDR1 as SEHNR and CDR2 as FQNEAQ (reference sequence). CDR3 length: 13 amino acids. V dropped 7 bases and J dropped 5 bases, with 11 bases sitting between them. The CDR3 protein is CASISGSTGELFF. The CDR3 nucleotides read TGTGCCAGCATCTCAGGGAGTACCGGGGAGCTGTTTTTT.

This clonotype was observed many times. The V gene is TRBV6-2 or TRBV6-3, the J gene TRBJ2-1; 7 bases match TRBD2. Per the germline V gene, CDR1 is MNHEY and CDR2 is SVGEGT. CDR3 length: 17 amino acids. With V trimmed by 2 bases and J by 5 bases, 12 bases remained unmatched. CDR3 protein: CASSYPPRAGEDNEQFF. In nucleotides, the CDR3 is TGTGCCAGCAGTTACCCCCCTCGGGCGGGGGAGGACAATGAGCAGTTCTTC.

Points on this clonotype: A read error is the likely source, as a far larger clone sits one nucleotide away. The V call is TRBV6-2 or TRBV6-3, the J call TRBJ1-6; D is ambiguous. This CDR3 contains 15 residues. Germline values: CDR1 MNHEY, CDR2 SVGEGT. V gave up 5 bases and J gave up 7 bases, with 15 bases separating them. CDR3 bases: TGTGCCAGCAGTGAGTCATTGATGGGAAATTCACCCCTCCACTTT. Translation gives CASSESLMGNSPLHF.

The rearrangement links TRBV5-1 to TRBJ2-7, with D perhaps given as TRBD1 or TRBD2 (5 bases each). The V gene's germline CDR1 is SGHRS and CDR2 YFSETQ. This CDR3 is 13 amino acids long. Trimming took off 4 bases at V and 3 bases at J, with 11 bases between the two ends. CDR3 sequence: CASSIGTVYEQYF. CDR3 coding DNA: TGCGCCAGCAGCATAGGGACGGTCTACGAGCAGTACTTC.

This clonotype was observed at least ten times. DNA for the CDR3: TGTGCCAGCAGCTTAGTTCGGGATTCACCCCTCCACTTT. Encoded protein: CASSLVRDSPLHF. V usage is TRBV7-2 and J usage is TRBJ1-6; the D is unclear. The CDR3 consists of 13 residues. Trimming cost V 1 base and J 8 bases, with 6 bases left between them. Germline V gene lookup returns CDR1 SGHTA and CDR2 FQGNSA.

This clonotype has at least ten counts. This chain links TRBV12-3 or TRBV12-4 with TRBJ1-2; a weak D match, TRBD1 (6 bases). Trimming cost V 3 bases and J 4 bases, with 21 bases left between them. CDR3 length: 17 amino acids. The CDR3, as DNA: TGTGCCAGCAGTTTCGCGGCAGGGGACCCGGGGGGCTATGGCTACACCTTC. It is translated as CASSFAAGDPGGYGYTF.

This clonotype was observed many times. The gene calls are TRBV7-6 and TRBJ2-3; TRBD1 agrees at 9 bases. Germline V CDR1 and CDR2: SGHVS, FNYEAQ. Germline trimming cut 5 bases from V and 3 bases from J; bases unmatched to any gene: 3. The length of the CDR3 is 14 residues. The CDR3, as DNA: TGTGCCAGCAGCGACGACAGGGGGACAGATACGCAGTATTTT. Its protein is CASSDDRGTDTQYF.